These 6 T cell receptor beta chains originate from one sample sequenced in a study of blood T cell repertoires in COVID-19. TCRdb keeps only in-frame clones here, not all; method: immunoSEQ multiplex PCR. The table has a few hundred thousand clones, roughly 85% seen once; the top ten hold around 1%. Sequenced input: peripheral blood. The receptors come from a man aged 35 to 55 with acute or convalescent COVID-19.

This clone was counted only a few times. The chain is built from TRBV11-1 and TRBJ1-2; D is possibly TRBD1 (6 bases). V lost 5 bases, J lost 8 bases, and 15 bases lay in between. This CDR3 spans 13 amino acids. In germline, CDR1 is SGHAT, CDR2 FQDESV (reference sequence). CDR3 region: CASSLPGGPGYTF. As DNA, the CDR3 is TGTGCCAGCAGCCTACCGGGGGGGCCCGGCTACACCTTC.

The chain combines TRBV10-3 with TRBJ1-1; perhaps TRBD1 as D (5 bases). V was clipped by 0 bases and J by 2 bases, with 22 bases between them. Germline CDR1 reads ENHRY; CDR2 reads SYGVKD. This CDR3 contains 19 residues. In DNA form, the CDR3 reads TGTGCCATCAGTGAGTCGATCCAGGACATCCTTGGATTAAACACTGAAGCTTTCTTT. Translation: CAISESIQDILGLNTEAFF.

V usage is TRBV6-5 and J usage is TRBJ1-2; D uncertain. V lost 4 bases and J lost 8, with 20 bases in between. This CDR3 has 15 residues. Germline-derived CDR1 and CDR2 are MNHEY and SVGAGI. CDR3 bases: TGTGCCAGCAGTTCTCGAGAAGGCGGAGGAGGAGGCTACACCTTC. Encoded protein: CASSSREGGGGGYTF.

The V gene is TRBV27, the J gene TRBJ2-2; maybe TRBD1 (6 bases). In germline, CDR1 is MNHEY, CDR2 SMNVEV (reference sequence). The germline V and J ends were trimmed by 1 base and 6 bases, with 12 bases remaining between them. The CDR3 has 15 residues. The CDR3 region is CASSLWGRGSGELFF. For the CDR3, the DNA is TGTGCCAGCAGTTTATGGGGGCGCGGTTCCGGGGAGCTGTTTTTT.

CDR3 residues: CASRFAGTYEQYF. For the CDR3, the DNA is TGTGCCAGCAGGTTCGCAGGCACCTACGAGCAGTACTTC. This sequence joins TRBV6-5 and TRBJ2-7; D unclear. In germline, CDR1 is MNHEY, CDR2 SVGAGI. The CDR3 consists of 13 residues. The V gene lost 6 bases and the J gene lost 2 bases, with 11 bases spanning the gap.

The chain couples TRBV2 to TRBJ2-2; TRBD1 might be the D (6 bases). CDR3 size: 15 residues. Trimming cost V 6 bases and J 1 base, with 12 bases left between them. CDR1 is SNHLY and CDR2 is FYNNEI in the germline V gene. The DNA of the CDR3 is TGTGCCAGCAGCAAGGGACACCTGAACACCGGGGAGCTGTTTTTT. Its translation is CASSKGHLNTGELFF.